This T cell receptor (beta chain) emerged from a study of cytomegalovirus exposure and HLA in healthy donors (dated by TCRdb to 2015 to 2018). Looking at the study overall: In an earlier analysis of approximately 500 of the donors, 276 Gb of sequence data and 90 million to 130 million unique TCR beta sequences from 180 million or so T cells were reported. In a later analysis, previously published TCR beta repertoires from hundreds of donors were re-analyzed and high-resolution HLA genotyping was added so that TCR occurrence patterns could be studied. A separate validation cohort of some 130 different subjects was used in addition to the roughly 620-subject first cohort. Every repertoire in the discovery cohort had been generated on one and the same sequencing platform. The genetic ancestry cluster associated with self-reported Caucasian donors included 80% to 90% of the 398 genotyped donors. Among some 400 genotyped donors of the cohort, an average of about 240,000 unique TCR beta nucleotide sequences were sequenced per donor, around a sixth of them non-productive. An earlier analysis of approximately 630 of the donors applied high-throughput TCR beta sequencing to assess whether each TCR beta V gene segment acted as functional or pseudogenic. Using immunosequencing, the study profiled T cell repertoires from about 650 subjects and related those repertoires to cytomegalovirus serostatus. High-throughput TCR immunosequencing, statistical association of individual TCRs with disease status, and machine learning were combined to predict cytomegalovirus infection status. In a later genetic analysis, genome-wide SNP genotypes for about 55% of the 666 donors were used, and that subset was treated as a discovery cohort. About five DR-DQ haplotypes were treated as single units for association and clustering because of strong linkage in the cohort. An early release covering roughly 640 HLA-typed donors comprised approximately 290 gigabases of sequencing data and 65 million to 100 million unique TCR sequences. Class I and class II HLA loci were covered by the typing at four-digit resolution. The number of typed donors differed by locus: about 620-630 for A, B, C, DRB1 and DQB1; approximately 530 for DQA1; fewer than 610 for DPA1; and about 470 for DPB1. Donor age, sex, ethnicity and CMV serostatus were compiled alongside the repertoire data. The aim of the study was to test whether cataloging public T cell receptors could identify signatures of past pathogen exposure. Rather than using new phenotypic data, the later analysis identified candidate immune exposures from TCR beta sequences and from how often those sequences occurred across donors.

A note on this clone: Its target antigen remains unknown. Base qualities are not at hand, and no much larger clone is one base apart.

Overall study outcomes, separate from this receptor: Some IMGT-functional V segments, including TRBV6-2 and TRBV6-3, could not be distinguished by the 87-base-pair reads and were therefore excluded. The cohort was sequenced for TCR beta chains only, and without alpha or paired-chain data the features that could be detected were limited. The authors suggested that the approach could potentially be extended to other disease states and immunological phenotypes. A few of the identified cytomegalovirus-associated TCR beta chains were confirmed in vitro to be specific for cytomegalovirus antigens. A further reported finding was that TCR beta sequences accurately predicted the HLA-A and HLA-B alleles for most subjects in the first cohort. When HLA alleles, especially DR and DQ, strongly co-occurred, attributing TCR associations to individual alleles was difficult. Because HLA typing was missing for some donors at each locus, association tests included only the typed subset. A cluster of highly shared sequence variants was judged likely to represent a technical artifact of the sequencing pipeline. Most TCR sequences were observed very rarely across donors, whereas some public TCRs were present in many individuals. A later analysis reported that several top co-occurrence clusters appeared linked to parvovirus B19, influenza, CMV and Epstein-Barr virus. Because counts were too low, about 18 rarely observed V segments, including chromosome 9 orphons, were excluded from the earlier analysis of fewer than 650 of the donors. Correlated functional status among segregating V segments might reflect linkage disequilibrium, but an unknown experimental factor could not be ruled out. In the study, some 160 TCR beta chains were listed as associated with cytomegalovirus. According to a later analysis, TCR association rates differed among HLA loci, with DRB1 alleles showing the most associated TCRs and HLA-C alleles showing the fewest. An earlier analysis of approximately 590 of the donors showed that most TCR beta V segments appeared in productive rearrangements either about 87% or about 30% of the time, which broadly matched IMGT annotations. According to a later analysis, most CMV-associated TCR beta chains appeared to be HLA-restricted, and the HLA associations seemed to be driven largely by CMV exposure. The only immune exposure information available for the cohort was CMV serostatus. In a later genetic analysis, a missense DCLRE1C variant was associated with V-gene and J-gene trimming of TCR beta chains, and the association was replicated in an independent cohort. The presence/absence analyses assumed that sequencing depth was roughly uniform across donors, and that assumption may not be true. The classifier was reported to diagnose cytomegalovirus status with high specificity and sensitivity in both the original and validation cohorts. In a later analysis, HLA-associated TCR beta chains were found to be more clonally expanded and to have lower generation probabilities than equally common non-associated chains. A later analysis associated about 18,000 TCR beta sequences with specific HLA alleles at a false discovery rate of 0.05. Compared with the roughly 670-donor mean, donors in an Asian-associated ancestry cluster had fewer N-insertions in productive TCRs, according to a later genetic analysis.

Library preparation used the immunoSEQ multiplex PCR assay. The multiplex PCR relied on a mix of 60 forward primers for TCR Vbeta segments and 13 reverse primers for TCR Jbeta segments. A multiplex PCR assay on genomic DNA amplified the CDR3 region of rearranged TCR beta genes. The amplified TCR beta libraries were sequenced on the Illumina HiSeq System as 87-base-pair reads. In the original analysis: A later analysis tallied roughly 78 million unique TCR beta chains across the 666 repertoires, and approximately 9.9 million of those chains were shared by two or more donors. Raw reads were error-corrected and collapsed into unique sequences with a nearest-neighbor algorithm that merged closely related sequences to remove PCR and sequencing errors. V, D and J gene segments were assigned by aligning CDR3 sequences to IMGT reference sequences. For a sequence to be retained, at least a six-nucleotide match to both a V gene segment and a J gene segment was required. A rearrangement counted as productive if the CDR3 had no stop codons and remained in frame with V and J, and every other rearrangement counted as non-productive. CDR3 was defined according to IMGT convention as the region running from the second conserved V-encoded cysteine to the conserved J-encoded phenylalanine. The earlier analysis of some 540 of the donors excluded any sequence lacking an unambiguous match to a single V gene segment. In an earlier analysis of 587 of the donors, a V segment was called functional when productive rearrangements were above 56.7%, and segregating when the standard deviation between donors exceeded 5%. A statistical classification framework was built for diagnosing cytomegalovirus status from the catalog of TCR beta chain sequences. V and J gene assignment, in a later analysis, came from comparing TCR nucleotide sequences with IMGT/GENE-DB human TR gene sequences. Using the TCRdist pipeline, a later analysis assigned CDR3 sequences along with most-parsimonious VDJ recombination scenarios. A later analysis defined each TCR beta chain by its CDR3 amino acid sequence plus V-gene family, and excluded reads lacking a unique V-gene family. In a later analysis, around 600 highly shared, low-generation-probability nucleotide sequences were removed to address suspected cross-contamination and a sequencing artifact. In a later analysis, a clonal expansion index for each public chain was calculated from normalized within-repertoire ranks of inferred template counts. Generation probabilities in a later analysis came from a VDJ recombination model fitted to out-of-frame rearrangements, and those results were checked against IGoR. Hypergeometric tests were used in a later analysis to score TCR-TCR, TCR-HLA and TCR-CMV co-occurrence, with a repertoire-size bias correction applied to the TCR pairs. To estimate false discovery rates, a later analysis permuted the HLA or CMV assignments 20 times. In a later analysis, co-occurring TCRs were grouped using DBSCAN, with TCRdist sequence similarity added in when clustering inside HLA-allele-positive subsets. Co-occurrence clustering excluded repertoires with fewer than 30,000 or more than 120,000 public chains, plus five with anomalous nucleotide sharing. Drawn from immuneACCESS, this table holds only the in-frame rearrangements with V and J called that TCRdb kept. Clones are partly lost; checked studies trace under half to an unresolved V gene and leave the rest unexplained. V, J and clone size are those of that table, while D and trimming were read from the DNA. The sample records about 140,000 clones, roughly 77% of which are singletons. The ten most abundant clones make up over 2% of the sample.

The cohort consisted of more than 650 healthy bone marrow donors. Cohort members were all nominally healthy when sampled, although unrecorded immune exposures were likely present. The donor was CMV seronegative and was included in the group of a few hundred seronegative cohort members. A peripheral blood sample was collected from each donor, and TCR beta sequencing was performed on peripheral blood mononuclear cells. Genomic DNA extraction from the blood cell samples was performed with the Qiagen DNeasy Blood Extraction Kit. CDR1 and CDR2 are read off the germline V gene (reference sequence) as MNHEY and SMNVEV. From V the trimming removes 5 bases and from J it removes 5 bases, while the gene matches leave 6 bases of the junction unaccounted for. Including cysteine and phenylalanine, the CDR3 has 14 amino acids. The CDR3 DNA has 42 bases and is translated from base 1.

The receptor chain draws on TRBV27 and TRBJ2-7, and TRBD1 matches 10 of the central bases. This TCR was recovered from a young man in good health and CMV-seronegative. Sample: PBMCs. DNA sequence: TGTGCCAGCAGTACGACAGGGGGCATCGACGAGCAGTACTTC. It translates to CASSTTGGIDEQYF.